These 26 T cell receptor beta chains were all obtained from the same sample, sequenced in a study of control samples from healthy donors and cancer patients. The protocol was immunoSEQ multiplex PCR, while the TCRdb copy is restricted to in-frame clones and leaves out a portion. The sample has around 68,000 clones, 75% to 85% seen once; the top ten hold 15% to 18%. The sequenced sample was blood. The receptors derive from a man aged 55-75 years in good health.

This clone has just a few counts. This chain links TRBV6-2 or TRBV6-3 with TRBJ1-1; 11 nucleotides line up with TRBD1. J gave up 4 bases and V 0 bases, and 7 bases lay outside the gene matches. The CDR3 runs 17 residues. Germline lookup yields CDR1 MNHEY and CDR2 SVGEGT. The chain's CDR3 is CASSYSITGQGGTEAFF. The CDR3 DNA reads as TGTGCCAGCAGTTACTCGATAACGGGACAGGGGGGCACTGAAGCTTTCTTT.

This chain uses TRBV6-2 or TRBV6-3 with TRBJ2-3; D is perhaps TRBD2 (5 bases). The V gene lost 6 bases and the J gene lost 12 bases, with 13 bases spanning the gap. This CDR3 is built from 11 residues. Germline assignment: CDR1 MNHEY and CDR2 SVGEGT. The CDR3 loop reads CASSHAGGQYF. The DNA of the CDR3 is TGTGCCAGCAGCCATGCCGGAGGACAGTATTTT.

The rearrangement joins TRBV28 to TRBJ1-4, with 9 bases that match TRBD1. Trimming removed 6 bases from V and 6 bases from J; junction bases left unmatched: 14. Germline lookup yields CDR1 MDHEN and CDR2 SYDVKM. This CDR3 region has 17 residues. The chain's CDR3 is CASSSVTQGAKDEKLFF. CDR3 coding DNA: TGTGCCAGCAGCTCCGTTACACAGGGGGCGAAGGATGAAAAACTGTTTTTT.

With regard to this clone: As the CDR3 is not closed by the conserved phenylalanine or tryptophan, this likely results from a read error. The chain couples TRBV6-2 or TRBV6-3 to TRBJ2-7; 9 bases map to TRBD2. Germline CDR1 reads MNHEY; CDR2 reads SVGEGT. After removal of 0 bases from V and 3 bases from J, the junction contained 6 bases not matched to a gene. The CDR3 is 16 residues long. This CDR3 reads CASSYSSGGTHYEQYL. CDR3 DNA sequence: TGTGCCAGCAGTTACTCTAGCGGGGGAACCCACTACGAGCAGTACCTC.

In this sample, this clone turned up many times. This sequence joins TRBV7-9 and TRBJ2-5; D possibly uses TRBD1 or TRBD2 (5 bases each). The CDR3 is 14 residues long. Trimming cost V 2 bases and J 2 bases, with 9 bases left between them. CDR1 and CDR2 (germline): SEHNR, FQNEAQ (reference sequence). CDR3 DNA sequence: TGTGCCAGCAGCTTACACGGGGCACAAGAGACCCAGTACTTC. Amino acid sequence: CASSLHGAQETQYF.

This clone appeared a few times. This chain joins TRBV10-3 and TRBJ1-2; TRBD1 might be the D (5 bases). CDR1 is ENHRY, CDR2 SYGVKD, per germline. Between the trimmed V and J ends, which lost 6 bases and 3 bases, there was a span of 14 bases. This CDR3 contains 14 residues. The CDR3 DNA sequence: TGTGCCATCAGGGCCTCGGGAGGGGACTATGGCTACACCTTC. This codes for CAIRASGGDYGYTF.

The chain uses TRBV28 and TRBJ2-1, with TRBD1 identical over 9 bases. Germline values: CDR1 MDHEN, CDR2 SYDVKM. V lost 3 bases and J lost 0; bases outside the gene matches: 0. The CDR3 is 15 amino acids. The DNA of the CDR3 is TGTGCCAGCAGTTTGACAGGGGGCTCCTACAATGAGCAGTTCTTC. This codes for CASSLTGGSYNEQFF.

This clone was observed a single time. This chain connects TRBV10-3 to TRBJ1-1; the match to TRBD1 covers 9 bases. The V gene's germline CDR1 is ENHRY and CDR2 SYGVKD. The CDR3 is 14 residues long. J was trimmed by 1 base and V by 5 bases; bases with no gene match: 2. This chain's CDR3 is CAISWGQGNTEAFF. For the CDR3, the DNA is TGTGCCATCAGTTGGGGACAGGGGAACACTGAAGCTTTCTTT.

The chain joins TRBV6-2 or TRBV6-3 to TRBJ1-4; 7 bases align to TRBD1. The ends lost 1 base at V and 9 bases at J; junction bases unmatched: 5. The germline V gene encodes CDR1 MNHEY and CDR2 SVGEGT. This CDR3 comprises 14 residues. The CDR3 sequence is CASSYLDRKKKLFF. CDR3 nucleotides: TGTGCCAGCAGTTACTTGGACAGGAAAAAAAAACTGTTTTTT.

This sequence joins TRBV2 and TRBJ2-7, with a possible D match to TRBD1 (6 bases). V shed 6 bases and J shed 7 bases, with 22 bases lying between them. The CDR3 spans 15 residues. Germline V gene sequence: CDR1 SNHLY, CDR2 FYNNEI. Here the CDR3 DNA reads TGTGCCAGCAGCCCCCGGGACAACGTCTCCCCTGAGCAGTACTTC. This encodes CASSPRDNVSPEQYF.

The genes are TRBV28 and TRBJ1-1; D is uncertain. V was trimmed by 2 bases and J by 4 bases, leaving 11 bases between them. The germline V gene encodes CDR1 MDHEN and CDR2 SYDVKM. The CDR3 has 14 residues. CDR3 residues: CASSLMGVGTEAFF. The CDR3 DNA is TGTGCCAGCAGTTTAATGGGTGTGGGCACTGAAGCTTTCTTT. Supplemented by reference TRBV28 and TRBJ1-1, the full variable domain reads DVKVTQSSRYLVKRTGEKVFLECVQDMDHENMFWYRQDPGLGLRLIYFSYDVKMKEKGDIPEGYSVSREKKERFSLILESASTNQTSMYLCASSLMGVGTEAFFGQGTRLTVV.

V usage is TRBV4-1 and J usage is TRBJ2-1; D possibly matches TRBD1 or TRBD2 (6 bases each). Germline V gene sequence: CDR1 MGHRA, CDR2 YSYEKL. The ends were cut back, 4 bases at V and 9 bases at J, with 25 bases in the middle. The CDR3 has 17 residues. CDR3 coding DNA: TGCGCCAGCAGCCCGAGATCATTAGGGGGGAGTCAGAGTGAGCAGTTCTTC. Its translation is CASSPRSLGGSQSEQFF.

The chain employs TRBV24-1 and TRBJ2-1; TRBD2 agrees at 10 bases. V dropped 3 bases and J dropped 3; count of bases not matched to a gene: 4. The CDR3 consists of 16 residues. From germline, CDR1 is KGHDR and CDR2 SFDVKD. The CDR3 nucleotides are TGTGCCACCAGTGATCAAGCGGGAGGGATCTACAATGAGCAGTTCTTC. This encodes CATSDQAGGIYNEQFF.

The chain joins TRBV9 to TRBJ2-2; D ambiguous. The CDR3 covers 13 residues. CDR1 is SGDLS and CDR2 is YYNGEE in the germline V gene. Trimming shortened V by 4 bases and J by 6 bases, and 10 bases separated the two germline ends. CDR3 nucleotide sequence: TGTGCCAGCAGCCCCTTTGGGCCCGGGGAGCTGTTTTTT. Its translation is CASSPFGPGELFF.

This clone has just a few counts. The chain uses TRBV7-6 and TRBJ2-1, with 13 bases fitting TRBD2. The V and J ends lost 2 bases and 4 bases, in that order; junction bases with no gene match: 2. The V gene's germline CDR1 is SGHVS and CDR2 FNYEAQ. The CDR3 contains 16 residues. This CDR3 is CASSLLLAGGYNEQFF. As DNA, the CDR3 is TGTGCCAGCAGCTTATTACTAGCGGGAGGGTACAATGAGCAGTTCTTC.

The chain links TRBV7-8 to TRBJ2-5; 7 nucleotides line up with TRBD2. In germline, CDR1 is SGHVS, CDR2 FQNEAQ. This CDR3 comprises 15 residues. The junction had 7 bases not matched to a gene; V was cut back by 5 bases and J by 1 base. CDR3 coding DNA: TGTGCCAGCAGCCGGCGGACTAGACTCCAAGAGACCCAGTACTTC. Its translation: CASSRRTRLQETQYF.

V is TRBV10-3 and J is TRBJ1-5; D is possibly TRBD1 (5 bases). CDR1 is ENHRY and CDR2 is SYGVKD in the germline V gene. Trimming left V 2 bases short and J 8 bases short, with 13 bases between. The CDR3 covers 14 residues. CDR3 sequence (DNA): TGTGCCATCAGTGAGGGGACCGGCTATGAGCCCCAGCATTTT. Translating it yields CAISEGTGYEPQHF.

The table lists this clone with a count of one. The gene calls are TRBV14 and TRBJ2-3; no definite D call. The CDR3 is 14 residues long. Germline CDR1 SGHDN, CDR2 FVKESK. Trimming shortened V by 1 base and J by 2 bases, and 7 bases separated the two germline ends. The CDR3 sequence: CASSQAADTDTQYF. The CDR3 nucleotides read TGTGCCAGCAGCCAAGCCGCTGACACAGATACGCAGTATTTT.

This clone was seen once. Different DNA sequences within this sample yield the same CDR3. The rearrangement joins TRBV5-1 to TRBJ1-2, with 8 bases that match TRBD1. The germline CDR1 and CDR2 sequences are SGHRS and YFSETQ. The CDR3 length is 15 residues. V trimming: 0 bases; J trimming: 4 bases; junction bases outside the gene matches: 5. The CDR3 bases are TGCGCCAGCAGCTTGGGGCAGGGGGCTAGCTATGGCTACACCTTC. As protein: CASSLGQGASYGYTF.

This chain's CDR3 is CASSAVSTGLGRETQYF. In nucleotides, the CDR3 is TGTGCCAGCAGCGCCGTATCGACGGGGTTAGGCCGGGAGACCCAGTACTTC. The V gene is TRBV9, the J gene TRBJ2-5; weak D call: TRBD2 (5 bases). The CDR3 length is 17 residues. V lost 3 bases and J 5 bases, leaving 23 bases between the germline ends. The germline gives CDR1 SGDLS, CDR2 YYNGEE. The full variable domain, in which reference TRBV9 and TRBJ2-5 provide the parts outside the CDR3, is DSGVTQTPKHLITATGQRVTLRCSPRSGDLSVYWYQQSLDQGLQFLIQYYNGEERAKGNILERFSAQQFPDLHSELNLSSLELGDSALYFCASSAVSTGLGRETQYFGPGTRLLVL.

To note about this clone: One end of the junction varies from germline; a read error may be responsible. The chain has TRBV25-1 and TRBJ1-6; D gene uncertain. From germline, CDR1 is MGHDK and CDR2 SYGVNS. This CDR3 spans 14 amino acids. This CDR3 is CASSEFSFNSPLHF. CDR3 nucleotides: TGTGCCAGCAGTGAATTCTCCTTTAATTCACCCCTCCACTTT.

There are a few counts of this clone. V and J are TRBV24-1 and TRBJ1-1; D not resolved. The CDR3 sequence is 13 residues long. Germline V gene sequence: CDR1 KGHDR, CDR2 SFDVKD. V was pared by 5 bases and J by 5 bases, with 11 bases between. CDR3 sequence (DNA): TGTGCCACCAGTGCCACGCGGGGTACTGAAGCTTTCTTT. Amino acid sequence: CATSATRGTEAFF.

V and J are TRBV15 and TRBJ1-2, with D possibly matching TRBD1 (5 bases). The germline V gene has CDR1 LNHNV and CDR2 YYDKDF (reference sequence). The CDR3 contains 13 residues. V was pared by 2 bases and J by 3 bases, with 7 bases between. The CDR3 coding sequence is TGTGCCACCAGCAGAAGACAGCACTATGGCTACACCTTC. Its translation is CATSRRQHYGYTF.

The rearrangement joins TRBV3-1 (or the pseudogene TRBV3-2) to TRBJ2-3, with TRBD2 matching 10 bases. CDR3 length: 17 residues. J lost 4 bases, V lost 3 bases, and 10 bases had no gene match. Germline V lookup: CDR1 LGHDT, CDR2 YNNKEL (reference sequence). CDR3 DNA: TGTGCCAGCAGCCATACCGTACTAGCGGGAATTTCAGATACGCAGTATTTT. This encodes CASSHTVLAGISDTQYF.

V usage is TRBV19 and J usage is TRBJ2-7, with unresolved D. Trimming removed 7 bases from V and 3 bases from J, with 13 bases in between. The germline gives CDR1 LNHDA, CDR2 SQIVND (reference sequence). The CDR3 is 13 residues long. The CDR3 is CASTTGPNYEQYF. The CDR3 bases are TGTGCCAGTACCACCGGGCCAAACTACGAGCAGTACTTC. The full variable domain, with the rest looked up from reference TRBV19 and TRBJ2-7, is DGGITQSPKYLFRKEGQNVTLSCEQNLNHDAMYWYRQDPGQGLRLIYYSQIVNDFQKGDIAEGYSVSREKKESFPLTVTSAQKNPTAFYLCASTTGPNYEQYFGPGTRLTVT.

The chain has TRBV27 and TRBJ1-4; TRBD1 is a possible D gene (6 bases). The CDR3 has 16 residues. Per germline, CDR1 MNHEY and CDR2 SMNVEV (reference sequence). V lost 6 bases to trimming and J lost 15 bases, with 29 bases between them. CDR3 bases: TGTGCCAGCAGCCTTGGACAGCTACGGAATAATTTGTGTTTGTTTTTT. This gives the protein CASSLGQLRNNLCLFF.